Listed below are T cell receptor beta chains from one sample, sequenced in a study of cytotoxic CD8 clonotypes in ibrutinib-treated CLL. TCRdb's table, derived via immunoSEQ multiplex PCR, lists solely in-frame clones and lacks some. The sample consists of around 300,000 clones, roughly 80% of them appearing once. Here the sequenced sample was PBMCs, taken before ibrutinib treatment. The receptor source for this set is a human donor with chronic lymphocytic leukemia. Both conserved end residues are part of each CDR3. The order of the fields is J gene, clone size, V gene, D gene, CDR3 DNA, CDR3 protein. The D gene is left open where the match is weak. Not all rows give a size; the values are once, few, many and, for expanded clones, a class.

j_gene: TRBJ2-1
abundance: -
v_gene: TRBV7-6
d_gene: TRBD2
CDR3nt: TGTGCCAGCAGAAGGACTAGCGGGAATCTTGAGCAGTTCTTC
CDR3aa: CASRRTSGNLEQFF

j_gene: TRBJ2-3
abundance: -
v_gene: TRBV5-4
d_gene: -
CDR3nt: TGTGCCAGCCATACCATCATGGCGGGGAGCACAGATACGCAGTATTTT
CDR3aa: CASHTIMAGSTDTQYF

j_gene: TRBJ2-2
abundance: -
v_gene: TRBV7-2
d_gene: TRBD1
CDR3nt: TGTGCCAGCAGCCGGGACAGGGGGCAGGGCGGGGAGCTGTTTTTT
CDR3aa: CASSRDRGQGGELFF

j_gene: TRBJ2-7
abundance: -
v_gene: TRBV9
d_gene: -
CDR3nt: TGTGCCAGCAGCCCAAACTTAGAGGGCCTCGCCTACGAGCAGTACTTC
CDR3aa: CASSPNLEGLAYEQYF

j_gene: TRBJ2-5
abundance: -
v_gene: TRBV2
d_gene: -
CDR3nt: TGTGCCAGCAGGCAGGCTAGCGCGGAGACCCAGTACTTC
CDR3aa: CASRQASAETQYF

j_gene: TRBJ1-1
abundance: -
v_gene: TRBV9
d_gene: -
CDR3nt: TGTGCCAGCAGCGTAGAGACTGCGGTTAACGACCGGAGAGAAGCTTTCTTT
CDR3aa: CASSVETAVNDRREAFF

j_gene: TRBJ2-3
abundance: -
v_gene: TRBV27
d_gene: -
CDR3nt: TGTGCCAGCAGCTCGGTGGGCCGGGGGACGCAGTATTTT
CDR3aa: CASSSVGRGTQYF

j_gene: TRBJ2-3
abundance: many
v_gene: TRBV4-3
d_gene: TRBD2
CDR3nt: TGCGCCAGCAGCCAAGAACCTAGCGGGAGGGGGTACGATACGCAGTATTTT
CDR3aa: CASSQEPSGRGYDTQYF

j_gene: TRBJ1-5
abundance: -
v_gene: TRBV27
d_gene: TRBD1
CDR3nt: TGTGCCAGCAGTATAGGGACAGGGCCTCAGCCCCAGCATTTT
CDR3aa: CASSIGTGPQPQHF

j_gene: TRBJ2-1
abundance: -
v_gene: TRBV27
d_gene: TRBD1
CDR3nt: TGTGCCAGCAGTGCCAAGACAGGGGAAGAATACAATGAGCAGTTCTTC
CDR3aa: CASSAKTGEEYNEQFF

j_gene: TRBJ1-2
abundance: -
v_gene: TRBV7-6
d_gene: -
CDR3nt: TGTGCCAGCAGCTTAGGAAGTCCGGCGCAGAAAGACTCTGGCTACACCTTC
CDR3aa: CASSLGSPAQKDSGYTF

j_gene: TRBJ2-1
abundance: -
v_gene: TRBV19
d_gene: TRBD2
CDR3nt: TGTGCCAGTAGTATAGCCGTGCTAGCGGGATACCTCCGTGAGGACAATGAGCAGTTCTTC
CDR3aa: CASSIAVLAGYLREDNEQFF

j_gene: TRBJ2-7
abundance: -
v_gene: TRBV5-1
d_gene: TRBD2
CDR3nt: TGCGCCAGCACTGTAGCGGGAGGAACCTACGAGCAGTACTTC
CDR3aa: CASTVAGGTYEQYF

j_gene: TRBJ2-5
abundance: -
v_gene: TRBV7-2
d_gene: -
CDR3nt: TGTGCCAGCAGCCAAACAGGGACGAGTCTGGAGACCCAGTACTTC
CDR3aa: CASSQTGTSLETQYF

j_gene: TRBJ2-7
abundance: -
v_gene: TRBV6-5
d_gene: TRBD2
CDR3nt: TGTGCCAGCATCGGACTAGCGGGATCCCACGAGCAGTACTTC
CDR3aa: CASIGLAGSHEQYF

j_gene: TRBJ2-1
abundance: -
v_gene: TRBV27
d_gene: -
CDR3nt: TGTGCCAGCAGTCAGACTTTCTACAATGAGCAGTTCTTC
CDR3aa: CASSQTFYNEQFF

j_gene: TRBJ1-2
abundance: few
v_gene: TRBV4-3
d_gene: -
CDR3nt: TGCGCCAGCAGCCAACAAGATATAAGGGGACTAACCTTC
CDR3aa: CASSQQDIRGLTF

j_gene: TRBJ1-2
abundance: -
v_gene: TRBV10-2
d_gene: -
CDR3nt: TGCGCCAGCAGTTTAGAACAGGGATATGGCTACACCTTC
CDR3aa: CASSLEQGYGYTF

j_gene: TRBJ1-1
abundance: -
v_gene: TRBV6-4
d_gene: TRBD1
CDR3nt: TGTGCCAGCAGTTCCCAGGGGGCCGGGACTGAAGCTTTCTTT
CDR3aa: CASSSQGAGTEAFF

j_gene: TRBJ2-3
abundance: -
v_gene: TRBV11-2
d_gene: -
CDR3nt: TGTGCCAGCAGCCGAACCTCAGGACTCACTAGCACAGATACGCAGTATTTT
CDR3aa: CASSRTSGLTSTDTQYF

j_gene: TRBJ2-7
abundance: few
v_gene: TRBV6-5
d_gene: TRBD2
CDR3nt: TGTGCCAGCAGGACTAGCGGGAAGTACGAGCAGTACTTC
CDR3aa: CASRTSGKYEQYF

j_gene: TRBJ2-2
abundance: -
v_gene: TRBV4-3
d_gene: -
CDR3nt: TGCGCCAGCAGCCAAGAGGCCCTACCTGGGGGCCCCGGGGAGCTGTTTTTT
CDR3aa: CASSQEALPGGPGELFF

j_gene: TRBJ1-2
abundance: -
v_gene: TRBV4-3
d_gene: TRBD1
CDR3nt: TGCGCCAGCAGCCAAGGGACAGGGATCTATGGCTACACCTTC
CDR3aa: CASSQGTGIYGYTF

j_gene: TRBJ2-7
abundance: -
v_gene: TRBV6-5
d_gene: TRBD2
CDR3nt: TGTGCCAGCAGTTATTCCGGACTAGCGGCGTACGAGCAGTACTTC
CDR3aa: CASSYSGLAAYEQYF

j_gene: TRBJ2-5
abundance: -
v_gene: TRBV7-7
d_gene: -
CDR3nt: TGTGCTAGCAGCCCGGTGGCAGGAGAGACCCAGTACTTC
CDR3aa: CASSPVAGETQYF

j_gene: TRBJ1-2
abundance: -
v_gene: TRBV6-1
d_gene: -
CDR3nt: TGTGCCAGCAGTGAACCCGGGAGCTATCTGGACTATGGCTACACCTTC
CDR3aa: CASSEPGSYLDYGYTF